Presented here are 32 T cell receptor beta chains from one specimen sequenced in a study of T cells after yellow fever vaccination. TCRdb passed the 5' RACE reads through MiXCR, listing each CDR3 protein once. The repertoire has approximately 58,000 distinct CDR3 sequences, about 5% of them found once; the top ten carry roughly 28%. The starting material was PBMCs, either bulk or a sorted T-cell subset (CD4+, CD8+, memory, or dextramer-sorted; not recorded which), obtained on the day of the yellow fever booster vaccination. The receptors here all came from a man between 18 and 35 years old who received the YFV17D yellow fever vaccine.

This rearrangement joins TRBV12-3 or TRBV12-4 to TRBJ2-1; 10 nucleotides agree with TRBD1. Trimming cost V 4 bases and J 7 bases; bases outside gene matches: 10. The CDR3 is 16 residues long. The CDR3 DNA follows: TGTGCCAGCAGTTCAACCGGGACAGGGGATGGGAATGAGCAGTTCTTC. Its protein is CASSSTGTGDGNEQFF.

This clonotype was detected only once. The CDR3: CASSFGTSGEWLWHEQYV. The DNA for the CDR3 is TGTGCCAGCAGCTTCGGGACTAGCGGGGAATGGTTGTGGCACGAGCAGTACGTC. The chain uses TRBV5-6 and TRBJ2-7, with 13 bases that match TRBD2. The CDR3 has 18 residues. V gave up 2 bases and J gave up 5 bases; unmatched junction bases: 13. CDR1 and CDR2 from the germline V gene are SGHDT and YYEEEE.

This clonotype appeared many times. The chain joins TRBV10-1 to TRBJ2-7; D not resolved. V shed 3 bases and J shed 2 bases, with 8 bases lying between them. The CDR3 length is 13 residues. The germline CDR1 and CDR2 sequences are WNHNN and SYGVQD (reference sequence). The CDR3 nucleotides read TGCGCCAGCAGTGATCTACGGCCCTACGAGCAGTACGTC. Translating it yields CASSDLRPYEQYV.

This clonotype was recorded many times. The CDR3 DNA reads as TGTGCCAGCAGTTCGCCAGCGGGGGCCTACAATGAGCAGTTCTTC. Translation: CASSSPAGAYNEQFF. This chain connects TRBV12-3 or TRBV12-4 to TRBJ2-1; 8 nucleotides line up with TRBD2. CDR3 length: 15 amino acids. Trimming removed 4 bases from V and 2 bases from J; junction bases left unmatched: 4.

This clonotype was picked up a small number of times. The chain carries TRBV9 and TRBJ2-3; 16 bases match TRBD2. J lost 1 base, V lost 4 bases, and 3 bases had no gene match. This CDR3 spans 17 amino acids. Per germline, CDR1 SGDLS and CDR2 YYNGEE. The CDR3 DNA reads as TGTGCCAGCAGCACAGGGACTAGCGGGGGGGGCACAGATACGCAGTATTTT. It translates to CASSTGTSGGGTDTQYF.

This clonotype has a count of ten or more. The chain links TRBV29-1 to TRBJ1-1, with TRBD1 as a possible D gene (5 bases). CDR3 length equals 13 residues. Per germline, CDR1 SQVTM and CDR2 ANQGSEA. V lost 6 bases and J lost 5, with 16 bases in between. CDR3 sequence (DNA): TGCAGCGTCGCGGAGGGGCTAAAAACTGAAGCTTTCTTT. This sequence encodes CSVAEGLKTEAFF.

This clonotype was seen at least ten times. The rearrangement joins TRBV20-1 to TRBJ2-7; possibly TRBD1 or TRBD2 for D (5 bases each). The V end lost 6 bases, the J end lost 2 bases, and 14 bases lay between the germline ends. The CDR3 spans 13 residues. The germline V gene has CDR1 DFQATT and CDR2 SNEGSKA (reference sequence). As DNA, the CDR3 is TGCAGTGCGTGCCCCGAGGGACCCTACGAGCAGTACGTC. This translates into CSACPEGPYEQYV.

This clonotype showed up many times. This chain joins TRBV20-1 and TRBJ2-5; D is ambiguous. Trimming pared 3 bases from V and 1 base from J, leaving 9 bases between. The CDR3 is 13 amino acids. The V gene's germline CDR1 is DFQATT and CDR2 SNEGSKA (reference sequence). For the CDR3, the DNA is TGCAGTGCTAGTGTATTATTCCAAGAGACCCAGTACTTC. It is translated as CSASVLFQETQYF.

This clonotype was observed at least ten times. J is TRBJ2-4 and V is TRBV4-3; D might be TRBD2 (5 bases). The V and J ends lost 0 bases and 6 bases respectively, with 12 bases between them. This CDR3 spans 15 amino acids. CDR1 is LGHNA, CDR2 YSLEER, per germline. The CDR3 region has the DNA TGCGCCAGCAGCCAAGAAATGGCTAGCTTAAACATTCAGTACTTC. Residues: CASSQEMASLNIQYF.

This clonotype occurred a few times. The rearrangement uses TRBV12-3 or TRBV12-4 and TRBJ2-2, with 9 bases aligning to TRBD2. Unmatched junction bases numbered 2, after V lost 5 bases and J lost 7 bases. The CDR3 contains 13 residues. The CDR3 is CASSRTSDGELFF. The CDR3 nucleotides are TGTGCCAGCAGTCGGACTAGCGACGGGGAGCTGTTTTTT.

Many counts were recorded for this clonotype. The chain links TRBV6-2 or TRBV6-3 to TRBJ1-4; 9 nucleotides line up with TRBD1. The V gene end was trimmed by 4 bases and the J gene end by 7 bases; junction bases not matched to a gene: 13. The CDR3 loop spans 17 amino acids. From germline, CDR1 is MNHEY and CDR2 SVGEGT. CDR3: CASSLPEWTGEREKLFF. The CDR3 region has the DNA TGTGCCAGCAGTTTACCCGAATGGACAGGGGAACGTGAAAAACTGTTTTTT.

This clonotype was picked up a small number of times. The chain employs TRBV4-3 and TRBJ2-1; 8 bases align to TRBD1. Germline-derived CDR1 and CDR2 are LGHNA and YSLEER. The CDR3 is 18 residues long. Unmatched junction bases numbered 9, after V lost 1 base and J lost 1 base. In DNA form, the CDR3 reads TGCGCCAGCAGCCAAGCCAGGGGGCGTACGGGATCCTACAATGAGCAGTTCTTC. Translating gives CASSQARGRTGSYNEQFF.

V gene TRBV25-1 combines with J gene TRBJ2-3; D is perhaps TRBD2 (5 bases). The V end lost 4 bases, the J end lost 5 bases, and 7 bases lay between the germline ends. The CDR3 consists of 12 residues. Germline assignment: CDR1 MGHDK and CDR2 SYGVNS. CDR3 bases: TGTGCCAGCAGTGTAGGAGGAGATACGCAGTATTTT. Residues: CASSVGGDTQYF.

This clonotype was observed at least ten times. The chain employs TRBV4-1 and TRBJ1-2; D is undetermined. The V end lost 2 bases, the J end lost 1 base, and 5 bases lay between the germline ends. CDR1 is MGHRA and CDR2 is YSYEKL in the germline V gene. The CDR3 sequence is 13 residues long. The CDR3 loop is CASSQLLNYGYTF. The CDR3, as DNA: TGCGCCAGCAGCCAATTGCTTAACTATGGCTACACCTTC.

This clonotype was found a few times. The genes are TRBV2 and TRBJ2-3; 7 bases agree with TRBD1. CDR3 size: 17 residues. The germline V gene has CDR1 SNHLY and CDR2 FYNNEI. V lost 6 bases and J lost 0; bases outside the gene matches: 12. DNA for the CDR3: TGTGCCAGCAGACCCCGGGACAGCCGTCCTAGCACAGATACGCAGTATTTT. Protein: CASRPRDSRPSTDTQYF.

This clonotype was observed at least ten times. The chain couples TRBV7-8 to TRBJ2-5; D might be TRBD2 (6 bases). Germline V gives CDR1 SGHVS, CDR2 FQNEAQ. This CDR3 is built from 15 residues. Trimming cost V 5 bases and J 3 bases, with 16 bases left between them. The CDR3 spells CASSPWRGHEETQYF. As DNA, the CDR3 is TGTGCCAGCAGCCCATGGCGGGGCCATGAAGAGACCCAGTACTTC.

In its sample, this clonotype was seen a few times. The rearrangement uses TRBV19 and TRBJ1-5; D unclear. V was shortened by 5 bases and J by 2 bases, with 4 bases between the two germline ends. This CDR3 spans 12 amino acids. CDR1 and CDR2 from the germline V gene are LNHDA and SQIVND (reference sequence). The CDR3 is CASSGRNQPQHF. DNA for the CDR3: TGTGCCAGTAGTGGGCGCAATCAGCCCCAGCATTTT.

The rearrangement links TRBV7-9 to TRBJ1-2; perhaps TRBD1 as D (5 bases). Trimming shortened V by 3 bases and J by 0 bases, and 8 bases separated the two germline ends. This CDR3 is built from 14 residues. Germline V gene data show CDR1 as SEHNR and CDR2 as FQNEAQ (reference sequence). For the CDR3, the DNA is TGTGCCAGCAGCTTTCAAGGGGCTAACTATGGCTACACCTTC. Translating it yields CASSFQGANYGYTF.

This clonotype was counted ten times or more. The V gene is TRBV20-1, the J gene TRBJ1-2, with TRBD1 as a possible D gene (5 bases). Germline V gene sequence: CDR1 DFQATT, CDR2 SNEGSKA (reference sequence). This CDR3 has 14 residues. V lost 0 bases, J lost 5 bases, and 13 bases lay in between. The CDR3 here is CSARDRRTHYGYTF. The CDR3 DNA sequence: TGCAGTGCTAGAGATCGTCGGACACATTATGGCTACACCTTC.

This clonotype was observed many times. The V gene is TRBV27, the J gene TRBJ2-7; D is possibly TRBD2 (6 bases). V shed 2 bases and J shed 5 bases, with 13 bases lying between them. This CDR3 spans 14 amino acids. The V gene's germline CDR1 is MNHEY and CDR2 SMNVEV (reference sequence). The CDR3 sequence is CASSLIGTGDEQYF. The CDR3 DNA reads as TGTGCCAGCAGTTTAATAGGGACTGGGGACGAGCAGTACTTC.

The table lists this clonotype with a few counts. CDR3 loop: CASSLGYDGYTF. CDR3 coding DNA: TGCGCCAGCAGCTTGGGTTACGATGGCTACACCTTC. The chain is built from TRBV5-1 and TRBJ1-2, with unresolved D. CDR1 is SGHRS, CDR2 YFSETQ, per germline. The CDR3 loop spans 12 amino acids. V dropped 0 bases and J dropped 6 bases, with 6 bases sitting between them.

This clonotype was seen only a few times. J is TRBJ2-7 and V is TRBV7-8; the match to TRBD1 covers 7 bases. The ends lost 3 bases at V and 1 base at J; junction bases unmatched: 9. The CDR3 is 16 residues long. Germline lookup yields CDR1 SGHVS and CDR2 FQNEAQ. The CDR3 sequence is CASSFHRDRGSYEQYF. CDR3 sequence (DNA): TGTGCCAGCAGCTTCCACCGGGACAGAGGATCCTACGAGCAGTACTTC.

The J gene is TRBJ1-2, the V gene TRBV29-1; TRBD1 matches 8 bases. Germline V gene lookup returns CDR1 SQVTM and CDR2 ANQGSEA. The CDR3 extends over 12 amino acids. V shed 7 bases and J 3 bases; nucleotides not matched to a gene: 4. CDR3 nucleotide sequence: TGCAGCGCCGACAGGGGTTACTATGGCTACACCTTC. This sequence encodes CSADRGYYGYTF.

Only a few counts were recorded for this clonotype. The CDR3: CASSGTLYRKSYEQYF. In DNA form, the CDR3 reads TGTGCCAGCAGCGGTACCCTCTACAGAAAGTCCTACGAGCAGTACTTC. The V and J genes are TRBV11-2 and TRBJ2-7; D gene unclear. V was trimmed by 5 bases and J by 1 base, leaving 18 bases between them. The germline CDR1 and CDR2 sequences are SGHAT and FQNNGV. The length of the CDR3 is 16 residues. The entire variable domain, with the rest obtained from reference TRBV11-2 and TRBJ2-7, is as follows: EAGVAQSPRYKIIEKRQSVAFWCNPISGHATLYWYQQILGQGPKLLIQFQNNGVVDDSQLPKDRFSAERLKGVDSTLKIQPAKLEDSAVYLCASSGTLYRKSYEQYFGPGTRLTVT.

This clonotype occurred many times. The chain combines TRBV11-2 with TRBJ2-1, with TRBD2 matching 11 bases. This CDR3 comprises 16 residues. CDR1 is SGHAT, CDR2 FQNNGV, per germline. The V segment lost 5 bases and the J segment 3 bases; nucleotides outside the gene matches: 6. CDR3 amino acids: CASSVTSGILYNEQFF. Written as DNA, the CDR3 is TGTGCCAGCAGCGTGACTAGCGGGATCCTCTACAATGAGCAGTTCTTC.

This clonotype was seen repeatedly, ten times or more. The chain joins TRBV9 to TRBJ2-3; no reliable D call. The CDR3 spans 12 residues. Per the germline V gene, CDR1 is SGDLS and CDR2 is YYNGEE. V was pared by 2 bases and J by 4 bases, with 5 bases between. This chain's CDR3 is CASSVAADTQYF. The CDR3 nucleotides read TGTGCCAGCAGCGTGGCAGCAGATACGCAGTATTTT.

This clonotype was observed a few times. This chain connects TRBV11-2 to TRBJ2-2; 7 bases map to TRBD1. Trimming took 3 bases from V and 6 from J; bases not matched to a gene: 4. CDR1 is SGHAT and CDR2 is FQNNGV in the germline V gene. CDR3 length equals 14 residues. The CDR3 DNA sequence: TGTGCCAGCAGCTTTCGACAGGGCGCCGGGGAGCTGTTTTTT. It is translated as CASSFRQGAGELFF.

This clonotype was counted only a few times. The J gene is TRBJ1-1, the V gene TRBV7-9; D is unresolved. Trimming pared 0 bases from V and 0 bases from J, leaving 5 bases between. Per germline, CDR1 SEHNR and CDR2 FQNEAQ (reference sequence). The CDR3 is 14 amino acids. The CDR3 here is CASSLAFVNTEAFF. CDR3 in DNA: TGTGCCAGCAGCTTAGCGTTCGTGAACACTGAAGCTTTCTTT.

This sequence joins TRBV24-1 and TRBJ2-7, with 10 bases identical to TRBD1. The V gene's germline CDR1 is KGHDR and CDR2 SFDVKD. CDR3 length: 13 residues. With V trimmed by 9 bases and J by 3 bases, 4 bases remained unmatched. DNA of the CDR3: TGTGCCACCTGGAGGACAGGGGGCTACGAGCAGTACTTC. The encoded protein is CATWRTGGYEQYF.

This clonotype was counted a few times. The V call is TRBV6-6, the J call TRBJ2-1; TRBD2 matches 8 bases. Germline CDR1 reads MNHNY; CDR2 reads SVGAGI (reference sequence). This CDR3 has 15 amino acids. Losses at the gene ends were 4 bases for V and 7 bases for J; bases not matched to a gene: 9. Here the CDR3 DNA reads TGTGCCAGCAGTTCCTTCAGCGGGGGTCAAAATGAGCAGTTCTTC. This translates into CASSSFSGGQNEQFF.

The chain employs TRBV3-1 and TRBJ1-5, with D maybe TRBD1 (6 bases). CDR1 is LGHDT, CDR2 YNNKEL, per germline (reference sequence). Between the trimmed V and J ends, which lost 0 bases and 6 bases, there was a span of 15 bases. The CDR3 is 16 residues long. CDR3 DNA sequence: TGTGCCAGCAGCCAAGATGGGGGGGCGGTTGGTCAGCCCCAGCATTTT. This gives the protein CASSQDGGAVGQPQHF. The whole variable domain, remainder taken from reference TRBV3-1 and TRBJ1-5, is DTAVSQTPKYLVTQMGNDKSIKCEQNLGHDTMYWYKQDSKKFLKIMFSYNNKELIINETVPNRFSPKSPDKAHLNLHINSLELGDSAVYFCASSQDGGAVGQPQHFGDGTRLSIL.

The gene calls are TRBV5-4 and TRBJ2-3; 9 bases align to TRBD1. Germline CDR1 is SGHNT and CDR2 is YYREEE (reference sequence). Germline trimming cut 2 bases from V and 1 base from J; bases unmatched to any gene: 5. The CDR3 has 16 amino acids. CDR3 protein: CASSFPTGGGTDTQYF. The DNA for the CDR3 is TGTGCCAGCAGCTTCCCGACAGGGGGGGGCACAGATACGCAGTATTTT.